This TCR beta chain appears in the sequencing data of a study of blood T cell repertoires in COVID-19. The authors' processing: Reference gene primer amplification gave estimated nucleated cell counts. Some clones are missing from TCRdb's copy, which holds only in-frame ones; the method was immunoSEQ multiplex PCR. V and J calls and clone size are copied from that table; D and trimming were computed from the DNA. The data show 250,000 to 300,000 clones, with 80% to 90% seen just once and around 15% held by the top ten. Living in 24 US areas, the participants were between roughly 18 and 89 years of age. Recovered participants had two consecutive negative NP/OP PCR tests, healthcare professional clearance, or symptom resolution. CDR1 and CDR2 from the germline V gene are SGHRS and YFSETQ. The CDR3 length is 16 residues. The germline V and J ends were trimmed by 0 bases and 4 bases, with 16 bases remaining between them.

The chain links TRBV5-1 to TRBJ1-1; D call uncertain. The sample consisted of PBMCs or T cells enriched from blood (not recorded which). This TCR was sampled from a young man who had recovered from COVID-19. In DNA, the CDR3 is TGCGCCAGCAGCTTGGCCTACGTGGGAGGTACCACTGAAGCTTTCTTT. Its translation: CASSLAYVGGTTEAFF.